The 20 T cell receptor beta chains in this list originate from one sample, sequenced in a study of T cells after yellow fever vaccination. Via MiXCR, TCRdb re-called the 5' RACE reads, giving one row per CDR3 protein. The data show nearly 350,000 distinct CDR3 sequences, 8% to 9.5% seen once. The starting material was PBMCs, obtained roughly 46 days after the first yellow fever vaccination. The receptor set was obtained from a man aged 18 to 35 who received the YFV17D yellow fever vaccine.

This clonotype turned up a few times. This sequence joins TRBV20-1 and TRBJ2-7; 8 bases are a match to TRBD2. This CDR3 contains 14 residues. CDR1 and CDR2 (germline): DFQATT, SNEGSKA (reference sequence). The V gene end was trimmed by 0 bases and the J gene end by 6 bases; junction bases not matched to a gene: 7. CDR3 sequence (DNA): TGCAGTGCTAGAGAGGGACGGGGGGGCGTCGAGCAGTACTTC. Residues: CSAREGRGGVEQYF.

This sequence joins TRBV30 and TRBJ1-1, with 7 bases fitting TRBD1. Trimming at V came to 5 bases and at J to 4 bases, leaving 13 bases not matched to a gene. The germline V gene encodes CDR1 GTSNPN and CDR2 SVGIG (reference sequence). The CDR3 has 15 residues. CDR3 in amino acids: CAWVPGGRGFTEAFF. The CDR3, as DNA: TGTGCCTGGGTCCCCGGAGGCAGGGGGTTCACTGAAGCTTTCTTT.

This clonotype was picked up a small number of times. This chain links TRBV7-9 with TRBJ2-3; TRBD1 agrees at 11 bases. The CDR3 consists of 16 residues. CDR1 is SEHNR, CDR2 FQNEAQ, per germline (reference sequence). With 3 bases clipped from V and 2 bases from J, the junction kept 4 bases outside the gene matches. CDR3 region: CASSLPGQGVTDTQYF. The CDR3 coding sequence is TGTGCCAGCAGCTTGCCGGGACAGGGGGTCACAGATACGCAGTATTTT. Variable domain in full (rest from reference TRBV7-9 and TRBJ2-3): DTGVSQNPRHKITKRGQNVTFRCDPISEHNRLYWYRQTLGQGPEFLTYFQNEAQLEKSRLLSDRFSAERPKGSFSTLEIQRTEQGDSAMYLCASSLPGQGVTDTQYFGPGTRLTVL.

This clonotype has a handful of counts. The V gene is TRBV27, the J gene TRBJ2-1; 8 nucleotides match TRBD2. The J segment lost 6 bases and the V segment lost 9 bases, leaving 10 bases of the junction unmatched. The CDR3 covers 14 residues. CDR1 and CDR2 from the germline V gene are MNHEY and SMNVEV (reference sequence). CDR3 loop: CASKTQRGRNEQFF. DNA of the CDR3: TGTGCCAGTAAGACTCAGCGGGGGCGCAATGAGCAGTTCTTC.

This clonotype has only a few counts. In nucleotides, the CDR3 is TGTGCCAGCAGTCCTTTCTCACAGGCTGGAAACACCATATATTTT. Amino acid sequence: CASSPFSQAGNTIYF. This chain uses TRBV7-2 with TRBJ1-3, with a tentative D call TRBD1 (5 bases). This CDR3 comprises 15 residues. Per germline, CDR1 SGHTA and CDR2 FQGNSA. Trimming pared 6 bases from V and 2 bases from J, leaving 14 bases between.

The table lists this clonotype with a few counts. The chain is built from TRBV7-8 and TRBJ2-3; D might be TRBD1 or TRBD2, each matching 6 bases. Trimming left V 0 bases short and J 0 bases short, with 16 bases between. Germline loops: CDR1 SGHVS, CDR2 FQNEAQ. This CDR3 spans 18 amino acids. CDR3 loop: CASSLASGGGLSTDTQYF. DNA for the CDR3: TGTGCCAGCAGCTTAGCGTCAGGAGGGGGTCTCAGCACAGATACGCAGTATTTT.

V and J are TRBV4-3 and TRBJ2-1; weak D call: TRBD2 (5 bases). The CDR3 is 14 amino acids. Germline V gene sequence: CDR1 LGHNA, CDR2 YSLEER. Trimming pared 0 bases from V and 8 bases from J, leaving 11 bases between. As DNA, the CDR3 is TGCGCCAGCAGCCAAGATCGGGCGGGCTATGAGCAGTTCTTC. It yields the protein CASSQDRAGYEQFF.

In its sample, this clonotype was seen once. The rearrangement links TRBV5-4 to TRBJ2-7; the D gene is possibly TRBD1 (6 bases). The CDR3 spans 13 residues. Germline CDR1 reads SGHNT; CDR2 reads YYREEE (reference sequence). Between the trimmed V and J ends, which lost 3 bases and 1 base, there was a span of 8 bases. CDR3 loop: CASSSTGSYEQYV. The CDR3, as DNA: TGTGCCAGCAGCTCGACAGGATCCTACGAGCAGTACGTC.

This chain links TRBV5-1 with TRBJ2-5; 7 bases align to TRBD2. The length of the CDR3 is 17 residues. Trimming cost V 0 bases and J 5 bases; bases outside gene matches: 13. CDR1 is SGHRS and CDR2 is YFSETQ in the germline V gene. The chain's CDR3 is CASSLAGSGVGFETQYF. CDR3 DNA: TGCGCCAGCAGCTTGGCCGGAAGCGGGGTGGGATTCGAGACCCAGTACTTC.

This clonotype was detected ten times or more. The chain uses TRBV5-1 and TRBJ2-7; D uncertain. Germline loops: CDR1 SGHRS, CDR2 YFSETQ. This CDR3 is 15 amino acids long. Trimming removed 2 bases at V and 1 base at J, with 13 bases between. The CDR3 nucleotides are TGCGCCAGCAGCTTAGGGTTCGGGCCGTCCTACGAGCAGTACGTC. This gives the protein CASSLGFGPSYEQYV.

In this sample, this clonotype turned up many times. This chain joins TRBV11-2 and TRBJ1-5; 7 nucleotides align to TRBD1. Per germline, CDR1 SGHAT and CDR2 FQNNGV. Unmatched junction bases numbered 7, after V lost 5 bases and J lost 0 bases. The CDR3 length is 16 residues. The CDR3 DNA follows: TGTGCCAGCAGCACCGACAGGGCATATAGCAATCAGCCCCAGCATTTT. Protein product: CASSTDRAYSNQPQHF.

This clonotype was counted between two and nine times. CDR3 loop: CSARRAPSGGASEKETQYF. The DNA of the CDR3 is TGCAGTGCTAGGCGCGCCCCTAGCGGGGGGGCCTCCGAGAAAGAGACCCAGTACTTC. The V and J genes are TRBV20-1 and TRBJ2-5, with 12 bases fitting TRBD2. Germline CDR1 is DFQATT and CDR2 is SNEGSKA (reference sequence). The CDR3 covers 19 residues. The trim removed 3 bases at V and 3 bases at J, leaving 17 bases unmatched.

In this sample, this clonotype turned up a few times. The chain couples TRBV2 to TRBJ2-7; D not resolved. The germline gives CDR1 SNHLY, CDR2 FYNNEI. CDR3 length: 11 amino acids. The ends were cut back, 5 bases at V and 5 bases at J, with 7 bases in the middle. CDR3 loop: CASSYVDEQYF. Here the CDR3 DNA reads TGTGCCAGCAGTTATGTGGACGAGCAGTACTTC.

The table lists this clonotype with many counts. CDR3 DNA sequence: TGCGCCAGCAGCCAAAACACGGAAAATGAAAAACTGTTTTTT. Amino acids: CASSQNTENEKLFF. This sequence joins TRBV4-3 and TRBJ1-4, with D uncertain. V was shortened by 2 bases and J by 5 bases, with 9 bases between the two germline ends. Per germline, CDR1 LGHNA and CDR2 YSLEER. This CDR3 region has 14 residues.

The chain links TRBV12-3 or TRBV12-4 to TRBJ1-1; D ambiguous. V was cut by 3 bases and J by 3 bases, with 8 bases left in between. The CDR3 totals 13 residues. CDR3 residues: CASSFREDTEAFF. Written as DNA, the CDR3 is TGTGCCAGCAGTTTTCGGGAGGACACTGAAGCTTTCTTT.

In its sample, this clonotype was seen a few times. CDR3 nucleotide sequence: TGTGCCAGCAGCTTAGGATCGGGGGCGCGGGAAAAACTGTTTTTT. This gives the protein CASSLGSGAREKLFF. The rearrangement links TRBV7-9 to TRBJ1-4; a weak D match, TRBD1 (6 bases). The CDR3 totals 15 residues. Trimming removed 1 base from V and 8 bases from J, with 14 bases in between. CDR1 SEHNR and CDR2 FQNEAQ come from the germline V gene (reference sequence).

This clonotype occurred many times. This rearrangement joins TRBV4-3 to TRBJ2-3; tentatively, D is TRBD1 (5 bases). The germline V gene encodes CDR1 LGHNA and CDR2 YSLEER. The ends were cut back, 4 bases at V and 0 bases at J, with 8 bases in the middle. CDR3 length: 14 residues. The CDR3 region is CASSLGASTDTQYF. CDR3 bases: TGCGCCAGCAGCCTAGGGGCCAGCACAGATACGCAGTATTTT.

The chain carries TRBV7-9 and TRBJ1-1; TRBD1 agrees at 7 bases. The ends lost 5 bases at V and 4 bases at J; junction bases unmatched: 7. Germline V gives CDR1 SEHNR, CDR2 FQNEAQ (reference sequence). This CDR3 is built from 14 residues. CDR3 residues: CASSQGQAPTEAFF. The DNA of the CDR3 is TGTGCCAGCAGCCAAGGACAGGCACCCACTGAAGCTTTCTTT.

This clonotype was counted only a few times. V gene TRBV7-8 combines with J gene TRBJ2-3; 8 nucleotides align to TRBD2. The V gene's germline CDR1 is SGHVS and CDR2 FQNEAQ. The CDR3 consists of 16 residues. V dropped 1 base and J dropped 2; count of bases not matched to a gene: 5. The CDR3 loop is CASSLGLAGTTDTQYF. CDR3 nucleotide sequence: TGTGCCAGCAGCTTAGGATTAGCGGGGACCACAGATACGCAGTATTTT.

This clonotype has a count of ten or more. V is TRBV7-2 and J is TRBJ1-5; D is perhaps TRBD1 (5 bases). Between the trimmed V and J ends, which lost 6 bases and 2 bases, there was a span of 11 bases. The CDR3 extends over 14 amino acids. The germline gives CDR1 SGHTA, CDR2 FQGNSA. CDR3 sequence reads: CASSTGGRNQPQHF. In DNA, the CDR3 is TGTGCCAGCAGTACCGGGGGTCGCAATCAGCCCCAGCATTTT.